The rows below give T cell receptor beta chains drawn from one sample of a study of cytomegalovirus exposure and HLA in healthy donors. This table comes from immunoSEQ multiplex PCR, and its TCRdb copy is limited to in-frame clones, with some not included. The sample consists of 55,000 to 70,000 clones, just under 75% of them appearing once. The specimen sequenced was PBMCs. The receptors were sampled from a woman in her twenties or thirties in good health and CMV-seronegative. CDR3s include the opening cysteine and the closing phenylalanine or tryptophan. D genes are given only for firm matches. Only part of the rows carry a size: once, few, many, or a class if the clone is expanded.

clone size	D gene	V gene	J gene	CDR3 DNA	CDR3 protein
NA	NA	TRBV2	TRBJ1-1	TGTGCCAGCAGTCAAGTAAACACTGAAGCTTTCTTT	CASSQVNTEAFF
NA	NA	TRBV7-9	TRBJ2-7	TGTGCCAGCAGCTTCGGGACAACCTACGAGCAGTACTTC	CASSFGTTYEQYF
NA	TRBD2	TRBV5-4	TRBJ2-1	TGTGCCAGCAGCTCGACTAGCGGTTACAATGAGCAGTTCTTC	CASSSTSGYNEQFF
NA	NA	TRBV28	TRBJ2-4	TGTTCCACAACAGGGATGGGTAAAAACATTCAGTACTTC	CSTTGMGKNIQYF
NA	TRBD1	TRBV6-1	TRBJ1-3	TGTGCCAGCAGTGGACAGGGTGGCGGGTCTGGAAACACCATATATTTT	CASSGQGGGSGNTIYF
NA	TRBD2	TRBV18	TRBJ2-7	TGTGCCAGCTCACCGGGACTAGCGGGAGAGACCTCCTACGAGCAGTACTTC	CASSPGLAGETSYEQYF
once	TRBD2	TRBV30	TRBJ2-5	TGTGCCTCCCGGGCTGGGACTAGTTGGTTAGAGACCCAGTACTTC	CASRAGTSWLETQYF
NA	NA	TRBV7-9	TRBJ2-2	TGTGCCAGCAGCTTAGGAGCCGGGGAGCTGTTTTTT	CASSLGAGELFF
NA	TRBD1	TRBV28	TRBJ1-5	TGTGCCAGCACCACAACCTCGGACAGGGTCAATCAGCCCCAGCATTTT	CASTTTSDRVNQPQHF
NA	NA	TRBV2	TRBJ2-1	TGTGCCAGCAGTGAAGCTGTACAGGGCGGCCAGTTCTTC	CASSEAVQGGQFF
NA	TRBD2	TRBV12-5	TRBJ2-4	TGTGCTAGTGGTTCCGAGGGGGAGCGGGGGGTCATTCAGTACTTC	CASGSEGERGVIQYF
NA	TRBD1	TRBV9	TRBJ1-3	TGTGCCAGCAGCCTACGACAGGGCTCCTCTGGAAACACCATATATTTT	CASSLRQGSSGNTIYF
NA	NA	TRBV5-1	TRBJ2-3	TGCGCCAGCAGTCATAACAGGGAGTCCACAGATACGCAGTATTTT	CASSHNRESTDTQYF
NA	NA	TRBV4-1	TRBJ2-1	TGCGCCAGCAGCCAAGAAGGTCGGGAACCCTACAATGAGCAGTTCTTC	CASSQEGREPYNEQFF
NA	NA	TRBV19	TRBJ2-1	TGTGCCAGTAGCCACGGACCGAATATCCAGGGCAATGAGCAGTTCTTC	CASSHGPNIQGNEQFF
NA	NA	TRBV10-1	TRBJ1-2	TGCGCCAGCAGTATCCAGGGAAGAGGCTACACCTTC	CASSIQGRGYTF
NA	NA	TRBV18	TRBJ2-2	TGTGCCAGCTCACCCCAGGGGCGGGACACCGGGGAGCTGTTTTTT	CASSPQGRDTGELFF
NA	NA	TRBV7-3	TRBJ1-4	TGTGCCAGCAGCTCGGGTCCTGATGAAAAACTGTTTTTT	CASSSGPDEKLFF
once	TRBD1	TRBV27	TRBJ1-2	TGTGCCAGCAGTTCCCGGACAGGGGTTTGGTTTGGCTACACCTTC	CASSSRTGVWFGYTF
NA	NA	TRBV7-9	TRBJ2-7	TGTGCCAGCAGCTTAGAACAGGGTCCCTACGAGCAGTACTTC	CASSLEQGPYEQYF
NA	NA	TRBV18	TRBJ2-1	TGTGCCAGCTCACCACCGGTAAGAGATGAGCAGTTCTTC	CASSPPVRDEQFF
NA	TRBD2	TRBV30	TRBJ2-2	TGTGCCTGGAAGGGAGGACTAGCGCGCACCGGGGAGCTGTTTTTT	CAWKGGLARTGELFF
few	NA	TRBV28	TRBJ1-1	TGTGCCAGCAGTACGACAGGTCTTATGATGAACACTGAAGCTTTCTTT	CASSTTGLMMNTEAFF
NA	NA	TRBV29-1	TRBJ2-3	TGCAGCGTTGAAGATCCGTTGCGGGGCACAGATACGCAGTATTTT	CSVEDPLRGTDTQYF
NA	TRBD2	TRBV7-2	TRBJ2-1	TGTGCCAGCAGCGTTACCGGGACTAGCGGGATCGGTGAGCAGTTCTTC	CASSVTGTSGIGEQFF
NA	NA	TRBV9	TRBJ2-7	TGTGCCAGCAGCCCCCGGGATCCCTACGAGCAGTACTTC	CASSPRDPYEQYF
NA	NA	TRBV28	TRBJ1-2	TGTGCCAGCAGTTTATCCCCGCAGGCCACCTATGGCTACACCTTC	CASSLSPQATYGYTF
NA	TRBD2	TRBV19	TRBJ2-1	TGTGCCAGCCTCCCCGTAGCGGGTCAGTTCTTC	CASLPVAGQFF
NA	NA	TRBV27	TRBJ1-4	TGTGCCAGCAGTTTACTGGACAGCCTCTTTCAATCTAATGAAAAACTGTTTTTT	CASSLLDSLFQSNEKLFF
NA	NA	TRBV7-9	TRBJ2-5	TGTGCCAGCAGCTTAAGAGGGGGGGGCGGCAACCAAGAGACCCAGTACTTC	CASSLRGGGGNQETQYF
NA	TRBD2	TRBV30	TRBJ2-1	TGTGCCTGGAGTGGGACTAGCGTCTACAATGAGCAGTTCTTC	CAWSGTSVYNEQFF
NA	TRBD2	TRBV28	TRBJ2-4	TGTGCCAGCAGTTTCCTAACTTGGACTAGCGCAAAATCAGGATTAGCCAAAAACATTCAGTACTTC	CASSFLTWTSAKSGLAKNIQYF
few	NA	TRBV10-1	TRBJ2-1	TGCGCCAGCAGTGCAGGGTACAATGAGCAGTTCTTC	CASSAGYNEQFF
NA	NA	TRBV2	TRBJ2-5	TGTGCCAGCAGTTCCGGGCAGGGAGGAAAGACCCAGTACTTC	CASSSGQGGKTQYF
NA	TRBD1	TRBV7-8	TRBJ2-7	TGTGCCAGCAGCTTAGAAGGGACAGACGAGCAGTACTTC	CASSLEGTDEQYF
NA	NA	TRBV9	TRBJ2-1	TGTGCCAGCAGCGTAGCTGAGGGTGGCTACAATGAGCAGTTCTTC	CASSVAEGGYNEQFF
NA	NA	TRBV10-3	TRBJ1-3	TGTGCCATCAGTGACAGGGGCAGAGGGAACACCATATATTTT	CAISDRGRGNTIYF
NA	NA	TRBV7-9	TRBJ1-1	TGTGCCAGCAGCGGCTTCCCGTCGAACACTGAAGCTTTCTTT	CASSGFPSNTEAFF
NA	NA	TRBV7-8	TRBJ2-2	TGTGCCAGCAGCTTATTTCGTCCTGGCACGAACACCGGGGAGCTGTTTTTT	CASSLFRPGTNTGELFF
NA	TRBD2	TRBV19	TRBJ2-2	TGTGCCAGTAGTCTCCCCAGGACTAGCGAGGAAGCCGGGGAGCTGTTTTTT	CASSLPRTSEEAGELFF
NA	NA	TRBV7-2	TRBJ1-2	TGTGCCAGCAGATTCACAGGGTCGGATGGCTACACCTTC	CASRFTGSDGYTF
NA	NA	TRBV4-3	TRBJ1-1	TGCGCCAGCAGCCAAGATTTCAGTGTGAACACTGAAGCTTTCTTT	CASSQDFSVNTEAFF
NA	NA	TRBV10-2	TRBJ2-2	TGCGCCAGCAGTTTTAAGCGGCGAAACACCGGGGAGCTGTTTTTT	CASSFKRRNTGELFF
NA	NA	TRBV6-6	TRBJ2-2	TGTGCCAGCAGTTACAGACGGACAAACACCGGGGAGCTGTTTTTT	CASSYRRTNTGELFF
NA	NA	TRBV19	TRBJ2-1	TGTGCCAGTAGTATAGGAGACAGCCACAATGAGCAGTTCTTC	CASSIGDSHNEQFF
NA	NA	TRBV5-6	TRBJ1-2	TGTGCCAGCAGCTTGGCCGGCTACAGAGATGGCTACACCTTC	CASSLAGYRDGYTF
NA	NA	TRBV5-5	TRBJ2-5	TGTGCCAGCAGCCCAGGGACTTTGGAATACTTC	CASSPGTLEYF
NA	NA	TRBV19	TRBJ2-1	TGTGCCAGTATGAGGGAGGCCGTCGGAAATGAGCAGTTCTTC	CASMREAVGNEQFF
NA	NA	TRBV6-1	TRBJ1-4	TGTGCCAGCAGTCCAGGGGCTACAACTAATGAAAAGCTGTTTTTT	CASSPGATTNEKLFF
few	TRBD1	TRBV28	TRBJ1-6	TGTGCCAGCAGTCTACCTCCGGACAGGGAGACCTATAATTCACCCCTCCACTTT	CASSLPPDRETYNSPLHF
few	TRBD1	TRBV19	TRBJ2-5	TGTGCCAGTAGCAACAGGGGGTTCCAAGAGACCCAGTACTTC	CASSNRGFQETQYF
NA	TRBD1	TRBV18	TRBJ1-4	TGTGCCAGCTCACCACCACAGGACAGGGGAGAAAAACTGTTTTTT	CASSPPQDRGEKLFF
once	NA	TRBV27	TRBJ2-3	TGTGCCAGCAGTTTATCGGCCACAGATACGCAGTATTTT	CASSLSATDTQYF
once	NA	TRBV27	TRBJ1-5	TGTGCCAGCAGTTTATTGACGGGTTCAAATCAGCCCCAGCATTTT	CASSLLTGSNQPQHF
NA	TRBD2	TRBV18	TRBJ2-3	TGTGCCAGCTCAACAGGGACTAGCGTTGCAGATACGCAGTATTTT	CASSTGTSVADTQYF
few	NA	TRBV7-9	TRBJ1-5	TGTGCCAGCAGCTTAGGCTCTGGAGTTAGCAATCAGCCCCAGCATTTT	CASSLGSGVSNQPQHF
NA	TRBD1	TRBV30	TRBJ2-1	TGTGCCTGGAGTAAGGCAGGGGGTCCCTACAATGAGCAGTTCTTC	CAWSKAGGPYNEQFF